This is a list of T cell receptor beta chains from one sample in a study of cytomegalovirus exposure and HLA in healthy donors. Here immunoSEQ multiplex PCR was the method, and the copy in TCRdb shows in-frame clones only, minus some. The sample holds 90,000 or so clones, almost 80% seen once. The sample consisted of PBMCs. The origin of the receptors is a female donor in good health and CMV-seronegative. CDR3s include the opening cysteine and the closing phenylalanine or tryptophan. Each record gives: V gene, D gene, clone size, J gene, CDR3 DNA, CDR3 protein. A D gene is named only where the DNA matches it firmly. Size is omitted from some rows. Given values are once, few, many or a class for expanded clones.

>TRBV10-3|TRBD2|-|TRBJ2-7
TGTGCCATCAGTGAGCGAGCCGGGACTAGCTACGAGCAGTACTTC
CAISERAGTSYEQYF
>TRBV7-3|TRBD1|-|TRBJ2-5
TGTGCCAGCAGCACCCGGACAGGGGCAGAGACCCAGTACTTC
CASSTRTGAETQYF
>TRBV7-3|TRBD1|-|TRBJ1-1
TGTGCCAGCAGCTCATACCGGGACAGCACTGAAGCTTTCTTT
CASSSYRDSTEAFF
>TRBV9|TRBD2|-|TRBJ2-1
TGTGCCAGCAGCGTAGAAAGCGGGGACCCCTACAATGAGCAGTTCTTC
CASSVESGDPYNEQFF
>TRBV19|-|few|TRBJ1-1
TGTGCCAGTAGTCCCCCCGACAGGATCAACACTGAAGCTTTCTTT
CASSPPDRINTEAFF
>TRBV28|TRBD1|once|TRBJ1-4
TGTGCCAGCAGTCGCGGGGCGACAGGGATTAGCGAAAAACTGTTTTTT
CASSRGATGISEKLFF
>TRBV18|-|-|TRBJ1-2
TGTGCCAGCTCACCACCCGCGGAAAACTATGGCTACACCTTC
CASSPPAENYGYTF
>TRBV30|-|-|TRBJ1-2
TGTGCCTGGAGTGTACCGGAGGGACGCGACTATGGCTACACCTTC
CAWSVPEGRDYGYTF
>TRBV2|-|-|TRBJ2-1
TGTGCCAGCAGTGAGAGTGAGCAGTTCTTC
CASSESEQFF
>TRBV2|TRBD1|-|TRBJ1-1
TGTGCCAGCAGTAGACAGGGGAACACTGAAGCTTTCTTT
CASSRQGNTEAFF
>TRBV14|TRBD2|-|TRBJ2-7
TGTGCCAGCAGCCAAGACCCCAGGGTTAGCGGGTTAACCTACGAGCAGTACTTC
CASSQDPRVSGLTYEQYF
>TRBV12-5|TRBD1|-|TRBJ1-2
TGTGCTAGTGGTGTTGGACAGGGGGATGGCTACACCTTC
CASGVGQGDGYTF
>TRBV18|-|-|TRBJ2-5
TGTGCCAGCTCACCATCGCGGGAAGAGACCCAGTACTTC
CASSPSREETQYF
>TRBV27|-|-|TRBJ2-7
TGTGCCTCGAGGGGGAGCCTCTACGAGCAGTACTTC
CASRGSLYEQYF
>TRBV1|-|-|TRBJ2-5
TGCACCAGCAGCCAACCTACAGGGGACCAAGAGACCCAGTACTTC
CTSSQPTGDQETQYF
>TRBV9|TRBD1|-|TRBJ2-7
TGTGCCAGCAGCGTAGGGGGGGACAGGGTCTCCTACGAGCAGTACTTC
CASSVGGDRVSYEQYF
>TRBV28|-|-|TRBJ1-5
TGTGCCAGCAGTCCAGGCCTTTATAGCAATCAGCCCCAGCATTTT
CASSPGLYSNQPQHF
>TRBV19|-|-|TRBJ1-1
TGTGCCAGTACCCTAAGGGGTTGGACTGAAGCTTTCTTT
CASTLRGWTEAFF
>TRBV28|TRBD1|-|TRBJ2-7
TGTGCCAGCAGCACGGGACAGCGAGGCTACGAGCAGTACTTC
CASSTGQRGYEQYF
>TRBV29-1|-|-|TRBJ2-1
TGCAGCGTCTACGGACTCCCGACAACCTACAATGAGCAGTTCTTC
CSVYGLPTTYNEQFF
>TRBV28|-|few|TRBJ2-2
TGTGCCAGCAGTTCCCCCCAGGGACAGAACACCGGGGAGCTGTTTTTT
CASSSPQGQNTGELFF
>TRBV18|TRBD2|once|TRBJ2-1
TGTGCCAGCTCACCTGGACTAGCGGGGCTGTTCTTC
CASSPGLAGLFF
>TRBV5-4|-|-|TRBJ2-7
TGTGCCACCCACCCCATGCCGACTAGGCCCGACGAGCAGTACTTC
CATHPMPTRPDEQYF
>TRBV7-2|-|once|TRBJ2-7
TGTGCCAGCAGCTTAGTGGCCGGGTACGAGCAGTACTTC
CASSLVAGYEQYF
>TRBV7-6|TRBD2|few|TRBJ2-1
TGTGCCAGCAGCGATCCGACTAGCGGAAACAATGAGCAGTTCTTC
CASSDPTSGNNEQFF
>TRBV5-1|TRBD1|-|TRBJ2-3
TGCGCCAGCAGCTGGGACAGGGGCGAGGATACGCAGTATTTT
CASSWDRGEDTQYF
>TRBV7-8|TRBD1|-|TRBJ1-1
TGTGCCAGCAGCTATGGGACAGGGAACACTGAAGCTTTCTTT
CASSYGTGNTEAFF
>TRBV4-1|TRBD2|-|TRBJ2-7
TGCGCCAGCAGCCAAGTCGGGCTAGCGGGGGAGCAGTACTTC
CASSQVGLAGEQYF
>TRBV2|TRBD1|-|TRBJ2-7
TGTGCCAGCAGTGAAGTGGGGACAGGGAGCACCTACGAGCAGTACTTC
CASSEVGTGSTYEQYF
>TRBV6-1|TRBD1|few|TRBJ2-7
TGTGCCAGCAACCCGACAGGGGAGTCGTACGAGCAGTACTTC
CASNPTGESYEQYF
>TRBV7-9|TRBD2|-|TRBJ2-4
TGTGCCAGCAGCTTAGCCGGACTAGAAAACATTCAGTACTTC
CASSLAGLENIQYF
>TRBV7-2|-|-|TRBJ1-1
TGTGCCAGCAGCCAACAGGGGAACACTGAAGCTTTCTTT
CASSQQGNTEAFF
>TRBV6-4|-|once|TRBJ2-1
TGTGCTTCTCTAGGGGGGGGCAAGTACAATGAGCAGTTCTTC
CASLGGGKYNEQFF
>TRBV9|TRBD1|once|TRBJ1-1
TGTGCCAGCAGCGGGGACAGCACTGAAGCTTTCTTT
CASSGDSTEAFF
>TRBV18|-|-|TRBJ2-2
TGTGCCAGCTCACAGGTCGGGCCGACAGCGAACACCGGGGAGCTGTTTTTT
CASSQVGPTANTGELFF
>TRBV25-1|TRBD1|-|TRBJ2-2
TGTGCCAGCAGGATAACCGGGACAGGGGGCTCGGGCGGGGAGCTGTTTTTT
CASRITGTGGSGGELFF
>TRBV6-5|-|-|TRBJ1-1
TGTGCCAGCAGCCACTCTGCGGAAGCTTTCTTT
CASSHSAEAFF
>TRBV10-3|-|-|TRBJ1-2
TGTGCCATCAGTCCCCGGCAGGTTGAAGGTGGCTACACCTTC
CAISPRQVEGGYTF
>TRBV9|-|few|TRBJ2-2
TGTGCCAGCAGCGTAGGGAGTACCGGGGAGCTGTTTTTT
CASSVGSTGELFF
>TRBV30|TRBD1|-|TRBJ2-2
TGTGCCTGGGTGGACAGGGCCGACACCGGGGAGCTGTTTTTT
CAWVDRADTGELFF
>TRBV2|-|few|TRBJ2-1
TGTGCCAGCTGTGACGGGGGTAGGGGCCGCCGGTACAATGAGCAGTTCTTC
CASCDGGRGRRYNEQFF
>TRBV19|-|few|TRBJ2-7
TGTGCCAGTGAGGAACAGGGCGAGCAGTACTTC
CASEEQGEQYF
>TRBV7-2|-|-|TRBJ2-1
TGTGCCAGCAGTAAAGACGTAGGACAGCAGAATGAGCAGTTCTTC
CASSKDVGQQNEQFF
>TRBV30|TRBD1|-|TRBJ1-1
TGTGCCTGGAGCGGACACAGGGGGCTTAGGACTGAAGCTTTCTTT
CAWSGHRGLRTEAFF
>TRBV11-2|-|few|TRBJ2-7
TGTGCCAGCTCTAGGGGTTACGAGCAGTACTTC
CASSRGYEQYF
>TRBV18|-|-|TRBJ2-1
TGTGCCAGCTCACCACGGAGCGGAAGGTCCTACAATGAGCAGTTCTTC
CASSPRSGRSYNEQFF
>TRBV4-1|-|-|TRBJ2-3
TGCGCCAGCAGGAAAGAAGGGGTTCTCTCCACAGATACGCAGTATTTT
CASRKEGVLSTDTQYF
>TRBV28|TRBD2|-|TRBJ2-7
TGTGCCAGCATCGGGGGGGAAGCTCCCTACGAGCAGTACTTC
CASIGGEAPYEQYF
>TRBV18|-|-|TRBJ2-5
TGTGCCAGCTCGAGCCCCCTAGCAGAACAAGAGACCCAGTACTTC
CASSSPLAEQETQYF
>TRBV19|-|-|TRBJ1-4
TGTGCCAGTAAAAACATGGGGAGTGAAAAACTGTTTTTT
CASKNMGSEKLFF
>TRBV25-1|TRBD2|-|TRBJ2-5
TGTGCCAGCAGTGAACACGGGACTAGCGGGGGAGTGCAAGAGACCCAGTACTTC
CASSEHGTSGGVQETQYF
>TRBV5-1|-|few|TRBJ1-1
TGCGCCAGCAGCCTACAGGGTCCTAACACTGAAGCTTTCTTT
CASSLQGPNTEAFF
>TRBV6-5|-|-|TRBJ1-5
TGTGCCAGCAGTTACGACGGCGGTCAGCCCCAGCATTTT
CASSYDGGQPQHF
>TRBV9|TRBD1|-|TRBJ2-7
TGTGCCAGCAGCCCACGGGACAGACTCCGATACGAGCAGTACTTC
CASSPRDRLRYEQYF
>TRBV19|TRBD2|-|TRBJ2-5
TGTGCCAGTAGTATTAAAGGCGGGAGAAAAGAGACCCAGTACTTC
CASSIKGGRKETQYF
>TRBV30|TRBD2|-|TRBJ2-1
TGTGCCTGGGCAGCGGGACTAAACTCCTACAATGAGCAGTTCTTC
CAWAAGLNSYNEQFF